These 17 T cell receptor beta chains originate from one sample sequenced in a study of cytomegalovirus exposure and HLA in healthy donors listed by TCRdb under 2017. Library preparation was by the immunoSEQ multiplex PCR assay. A mixture of 60 forward primers for TCR Vbeta segments and 13 reverse primers for TCR Jbeta segments was used in the multiplex PCR. TCRdb provides this immuneACCESS table in a form limited to in-frame rearrangements. Some clones are lacking; in checked studies, under half of them reflect an unresolved V gene, and why the rest are absent is not known. This sample holds 150,000 to 160,000 clones; around 80% were observed only once. Around 4.1% of the sample goes to the ten largest clones. The sequenced material came from PBMCs. All receptors come from a woman aged 40 to 50 in good health and CMV-seronegative.

V is TRBV6-6 and J is TRBJ2-7; 9 bases line up with TRBD1. V shed 6 bases, J shed 5 bases, and the junction held 8 bases outside the gene matches. The CDR3 totals 14 residues. Germline V gene sequence: CDR1 MNHNY, CDR2 SVGAGI (reference sequence). The CDR3 loop reads CASRTGGIWNEQYF. CDR3 in DNA: TGTGCCAGCAGAACAGGGGGCATCTGGAACGAGCAGTACTTC.

This chain uses TRBV11-2 with TRBJ2-7; 10 bases are shared with TRBD1. CDR1 and CDR2 from the germline V gene are SGHAT and FQNNGV. V gave up 1 base and J gave up 7 bases; unmatched junction bases: 4. The CDR3 spans 14 residues. The CDR3 DNA sequence: TGTGCCAGCAGCTTAGGACAGGGGGCAAGGGAGCAGTACTTC. This codes for CASSLGQGAREQYF.

The chain couples TRBV6-6 to TRBJ2-1; 9 bases agree with TRBD2. In germline, CDR1 is MNHNY, CDR2 SVGAGI (reference sequence). There are 15 residues in the CDR3. V lost 1 base, J lost 10 bases, and 8 bases stayed unmatched. This CDR3 is CASSYLGSGGGEQFF. DNA for the CDR3: TGTGCCAGCAGTTACTTGGGTAGCGGGGGTGGAGAGCAGTTCTTC.

The V and J genes are TRBV7-6 and TRBJ1-1; unclear D gene. V gave up 5 bases and J gave up 7 bases, with 11 bases separating them. CDR3 length: 12 residues. Looked up from germline, CDR1 is SGHVS and CDR2 is FNYEAQ. CDR3 protein: CASSSRRSEAFF. For the CDR3, the DNA is TGTGCCAGCAGCAGCAGACGGAGTGAAGCTTTCTTT.

The CDR3 nucleotides read TGTGCCTTCACCCTAAAAGAGACCCAGTACTTC. Amino acids: CAFTLKETQYF. The genes are TRBV30 and TRBJ2-5; D is ambiguous. Deletions cut 7 bases from V and 3 bases from J, with 9 bases between. This CDR3 has 11 amino acids. Germline CDR1 reads GTSNPN; CDR2 reads SVGIG (reference sequence).

This clone was seen just once. The rearrangement joins TRBV9 to TRBJ1-2; 9 nucleotides align to TRBD1. Germline loops: CDR1 SGDLS, CDR2 YYNGEE. The CDR3 has 15 residues. Germline trimming cut 0 bases from V and 8 bases from J; bases unmatched to any gene: 8. CDR3 in amino acids: CASSVETGGIGGYTF. Written as DNA, the CDR3 is TGTGCCAGCAGCGTAGAAACAGGGGGCATTGGGGGCTACACCTTC.

The gene calls are TRBV11-2 and TRBJ2-1; the match to TRBD2 covers 7 bases. In germline, CDR1 is SGHAT, CDR2 FQNNGV. The CDR3 loop spans 14 amino acids. The ends lost 0 bases at V and 9 bases at J; junction bases unmatched: 5. The CDR3 spells CASSLDPGGGEQFF. Written as DNA, the CDR3 is TGTGCCAGCAGCTTAGATCCGGGGGGTGGTGAGCAGTTCTTC.

In its sample, this clone was seen once. The J gene is TRBJ2-2, the V gene TRBV7-9, with 7 bases aligning to TRBD1. The CDR3 is 16 residues long. Losses at the gene ends were 7 bases for V and 1 base for J; bases not matched to a gene: 9. CDR1 is SEHNR and CDR2 is FQNEAQ in the germline V gene (reference sequence). CDR3 in amino acids: CASTLTDRQNTGELFF. The CDR3, as DNA: TGTGCCAGCACCCTAACGGACAGGCAGAACACCGGGGAGCTGTTTTTT. Drawing the rest from reference TRBV7-9 and TRBJ2-2, the complete variable domain is DTGVSQNPRHKITKRGQNVTFRCDPISEHNRLYWYRQTLGQGPEFLTYFQNEAQLEKSRLLSDRFSAERPKGSFSTLEIQRTEQGDSAMYLCASTLTDRQNTGELFFGEGSRLTVL.

This clone came up a few times. The V gene is TRBV5-8, the J gene TRBJ2-7, with TRBD1 matching 7 bases. The CDR3 covers 14 residues. V was clipped by 3 bases and J by 5 bases; unmatched bases: 8. Germline V gene sequence: CDR1 SGHTS, CDR2 YDEGEE. CDR3 in amino acids: CASSYRTGGNEQYF. The CDR3 region has the DNA TGTGCCAGCAGCTATAGGACAGGCGGTAACGAGCAGTACTTC.

This clone appeared once. This chain connects TRBV2 to TRBJ2-7; 8 nucleotides agree with TRBD2. Trimming removed 5 bases from V and 1 base from J; junction bases left unmatched: 7. CDR3 length equals 15 residues. Germline V gives CDR1 SNHLY, CDR2 FYNNEI. This chain's CDR3 is CASSSTGGLSYEQYF. The CDR3 DNA follows: TGTGCCAGCAGTAGTACGGGAGGGCTTTCCTACGAGCAGTACTTC.

This sequence joins TRBV28 and TRBJ1-1, with a possible D match to TRBD1 (5 bases). V was pared by 2 bases and J by 2 bases, with 9 bases between. Per the germline V gene, CDR1 is MDHEN and CDR2 is SYDVKM. CDR3 length: 14 residues. Here the CDR3 reads CASSLGGINTEAFF. CDR3 bases: TGTGCCAGCAGTTTAGGGGGGATCAACACTGAAGCTTTCTTT.

Remarks on this clone: This sample also contains other DNA sequences that code for the same CDR3. This chain joins TRBV5-4 and TRBJ2-1; D may be TRBD2 (6 bases). With 6 bases removed from V and 5 bases from J, the gap between germline ends came to 18 bases. This CDR3 is 15 amino acids long. In germline, CDR1 is SGHNT, CDR2 YYREEE (reference sequence). The CDR3 nucleotides read TGTGCCAGCACGTTCCCCCTGGCGGGGAACAATGAGCAGTTCTTC. Translation gives CASTFPLAGNNEQFF.

The chain couples TRBV27 to TRBJ2-7, with D possibly being TRBD1 (5 bases). Germline CDR1 and CDR2: MNHEY and SMNVEV (reference sequence). CDR3 length equals 13 residues. The germline V and J ends were trimmed by 8 bases and 2 bases, with 13 bases remaining between them. In DNA form, the CDR3 reads TGTGCCAGCCCCCCCGGCAGGGCCTACGAGCAGTACTTC. Amino acid sequence: CASPPGRAYEQYF.

V is TRBV5-6 and J is TRBJ1-2; D is unclear. CDR1 is SGHDT and CDR2 is YYEEEE in the germline V gene. Trimming pared 1 base from V and 3 bases from J, leaving 10 bases between. The CDR3 extends over 14 amino acids. CDR3 amino acids: CASSLNQAHYGYTF. CDR3 sequence (DNA): TGTGCCAGCAGCTTGAACCAGGCCCACTATGGCTACACCTTC.

The chain employs TRBV2 and TRBJ2-3; 11 positions match TRBD2. There are 14 residues in the CDR3. V shed 9 bases, J shed 4 bases, and the junction held 6 bases outside the gene matches. Germline CDR1 and CDR2: SNHLY and FYNNEI. DNA of the CDR3: TGTGCCAGTAATAGCGGGGGGGCCGCAGATACGCAGTATTTT. Protein: CASNSGGAADTQYF. Looking up the rest from reference TRBV2 and TRBJ2-3 gives the full variable domain: EPEVTQTPSHQVTQMGQEVILRCVPISNHLYFYWYRQILGQKVEFLVSFYNNEISEKSEIFDDQFSVERPDGSNFTLKIRSTKLEDSAMYFCASNSGGAADTQYFGPGTRLTVL.

The chain employs TRBV6-1 and TRBJ1-5; a possible D gene is TRBD1 (5 bases). CDR1 and CDR2 (germline): MNHNS, SASEGT. The CDR3 runs to 13 residues. The V end lost 3 bases, the J end lost 6 bases, and 9 bases lay between the germline ends. The CDR3 reads CASSEGLGQPQHF. In DNA, the CDR3 is TGTGCCAGCAGTGAGGGACTGGGTCAGCCCCAGCATTTT.

The chain links TRBV9 to TRBJ2-2, with 11 positions matching TRBD2. There are 16 residues in the CDR3. Germline V gives CDR1 SGDLS, CDR2 YYNGEE. Losses at the gene ends were 3 bases for V and 5 bases for J; bases not matched to a gene: 6. CDR3 amino acids: CASSGPGLAVTGELFF. For the CDR3, the DNA is TGTGCCAGCAGCGGGCCGGGACTAGCGGTAACCGGGGAGCTGTTTTTT.